One sample yielded the 24 T cell receptor beta chains listed below, sequenced in a study of T cell repertoires in cytomegalovirus infection. A single record per CDR3 protein comes from TCRdb applying MiXCR to the reads. The data hold around 430,000 distinct CDR3 sequences, with about two fifths observed a single time. Their target antigens are unknown. The source was cultured PBMCs, collected from culture after CMV antigen stimulation. Every receptor here comes from a human donor in good health (CMV status not recorded). Some clones in this sample may be carry-over from other donors' samples.

The J gene is TRBJ2-4, the V gene TRBV6-5, with TRBD1 matching over 7 bases. Unmatched junction bases numbered 3, after V lost 5 bases and J lost 8 bases. CDR1 is MNHEY, CDR2 SVGAGI, per germline. The CDR3 extends over 12 amino acids. The CDR3 region has the DNA TGTGCCAGCAGTGGTCAGGGGGACATTCAGTACTTC. This encodes CASSGQGDIQYF.

This clonotype was counted a few times. The chain carries TRBV4-3 and TRBJ1-4; D remains unclear. Per the germline V gene, CDR1 is LGHNA and CDR2 is YSLEER. The CDR3 has 13 amino acids. V gave up 4 bases and J gave up 8 bases, with 11 bases separating them. DNA of the CDR3: TGCGCCAGCAGCCCCGGAGTCCGAGAAAAACTGTTTTTT. It codes for CASSPGVREKLFF.

This chain connects TRBV11-2 to TRBJ2-7; tentatively, D is TRBD2 (5 bases). Germline CDR1 SGHAT, CDR2 FQNNGV. The CDR3 loop spans 13 amino acids. V was shortened by 4 bases and J by 3 bases, with 10 bases between the two germline ends. The chain's CDR3 is CASSYSGNYEQYF. The CDR3 bases are TGTGCCAGCAGCTACTCCGGGAACTACGAGCAGTACTTC. Full variable domain (missing parts from reference TRBV11-2 and TRBJ2-7): EAGVAQSPRYKIIEKRQSVAFWCNPISGHATLYWYQQILGQGPKLLIQFQNNGVVDDSQLPKDRFSAERLKGVDSTLKIQPAKLEDSAVYLCASSYSGNYEQYFGPGTRLTVT.

The chain carries TRBV6-1 and TRBJ2-2; D ambiguous. Trimming took 1 base from V and 5 from J, leaving 8 bases between them. CDR3 size: 14 residues. Germline V gene data show CDR1 as MNHNS and CDR2 as SASEGT. CDR3 sequence: CASSEGPRTGELFF. CDR3 bases: TGTGCCAGCAGTGAAGGCCCGCGGACCGGGGAGCTGTTTTTT.

This clonotype was seen a few times. V is TRBV7-2 and J is TRBJ2-1, with TRBD2 identical over 11 bases. V was pared by 3 bases and J by 1 base, with 8 bases of the junction left unmatched. The CDR3 covers 18 residues. Germline V gene sequence: CDR1 SGHTA, CDR2 FQGNSA. The CDR3 coding sequence is TGTGCCAGCAGCTTCATAGCGGGAGGGCCGGGATCCTACAATGAGCAGTTCTTC. Protein product: CASSFIAGGPGSYNEQFF.

The CDR3 DNA reads TGTGCCAGCAGATTAACTAGCGTTTCCTACAATGAGCAGTTCTTC. Protein: CASRLTSVSYNEQFF. The V and J genes are TRBV7-2 and TRBJ2-1; 7 nucleotides match TRBD2. V trimming: 6 bases; J trimming: 1 base; junction bases outside the gene matches: 6. Germline values: CDR1 SGHTA, CDR2 FQGNSA. The CDR3 consists of 15 residues. Supplemented by reference TRBV7-2 and TRBJ2-1, the full variable domain reads GAGVSQSPSNKVTEKGKDVELRCDPISGHTALYWYRQSLGQGLEFLIYFQGNSAPDKSGLPSDRFSAERTGGSVSTLTIQRTQQEDSAVYLCASRLTSVSYNEQFFGPGTRLTVL.

This clonotype has a handful of counts. The V gene is TRBV7-2, the J gene TRBJ2-1, with D uncertain. CDR1 and CDR2 from the germline V gene are SGHTA and FQGNSA. The CDR3 is 13 residues long. The ends were cut back, 0 bases at V and 5 bases at J, with 5 bases in the middle. In nucleotides, the CDR3 is TGTGCCAGCAGCTTAGCGTGGAACAATGAGCAGTTCTTC. Translating it yields CASSLAWNNEQFF.

This clonotype was counted a few times. The chain couples TRBV7-8 to TRBJ2-2; 10 bases map to TRBD2. V dropped 5 bases and J dropped 4; count of bases not matched to a gene: 7. This CDR3 has 16 amino acids. Germline CDR1 SGHVS, CDR2 FQNEAQ. CDR3 loop: CASSPSGRGTTGELFF. The CDR3 region has the DNA TGTGCCAGCAGCCCTAGCGGGAGAGGGACCACCGGGGAGCTGTTTTTT.

This clonotype appeared once. The rearrangement links TRBV12-5 to TRBJ2-1, with unresolved D. Germline V gene sequence: CDR1 LGHNT, CDR2 FRNRAP. The V end was cut by 3 bases, the J end by 9 bases, with 21 bases between. The CDR3 loop spans 16 amino acids. Here the CDR3 reads CASGFSSGTQVLEQFF. CDR3 bases: TGTGCTAGTGGTTTTTCATCAGGAACACAAGTTCTTGAGCAGTTCTTC.

The chain has TRBV11-2 and TRBJ1-2; 8 nucleotides line up with TRBD1. Germline-derived CDR1 and CDR2 are SGHAT and FQNNGV. The V segment lost 5 bases and the J segment 8 bases; nucleotides outside the gene matches: 7. The CDR3 is 13 amino acids. The CDR3 loop reads CASSADRGGGYTF. The CDR3 region has the DNA TGTGCCAGCAGCGCAGACAGGGGAGGCGGCTACACCTTC.

V and J are TRBV18 and TRBJ2-7, with a tentative D call TRBD1 (6 bases). V was cut by 1 base and J by 1 base, with 11 bases left in between. The CDR3 extends over 15 amino acids. Germline lookup yields CDR1 KGHSH and CDR2 LQKENI. The CDR3 loop reads CASSPQTGLSYEQYF. Here the CDR3 DNA reads TGTGCCAGCTCACCACAAACAGGGTTATCCTACGAGCAGTACTTC. Using reference TRBV18 and TRBJ2-7 for the parts outside the CDR3, the full variable domain is NAGVMQNPRHLVRRRGQEARLRCSPMKGHSHVYWYRQLPEEGLKFMVYLQKENIIDESGMPKERFSAEFPKEGPSILRIQQVVRGDSAAYFCASSPQTGLSYEQYFGPGTRLTVT.

This rearrangement joins TRBV6-1 to TRBJ1-2, with 7 bases fitting TRBD1. The J segment lost 0 bases and the V segment lost 8 bases, leaving 12 bases of the junction unmatched. CDR1 is MNHNS, CDR2 SASEGT, per germline. The CDR3 contains 16 residues. This CDR3 is CASVGTETLANYGYTF. DNA for the CDR3: TGTGCCAGCGTTGGGACAGAAACTTTAGCTAACTATGGCTACACCTTC.

This clonotype was detected only a few times. CDR3 region: CASSAGGIAKNIQYF. In DNA form, the CDR3 reads TGTGCCAGCAGTGCCGGGGGGATAGCCAAAAACATTCAGTACTTC. The J gene is TRBJ2-4, the V gene TRBV6-1; 7 bases are shared with TRBD2. Germline trimming cut 4 bases from V and 0 bases from J; bases unmatched to any gene: 3. This CDR3 contains 15 residues. Per germline, CDR1 MNHNS and CDR2 SASEGT.

The chain combines TRBV5-6 with TRBJ1-5; tentatively, D is TRBD1 (5 bases). Trimming pared 0 bases from V and 6 bases from J, leaving 13 bases between. The V gene's germline CDR1 is SGHDT and CDR2 YYEEEE. The CDR3 runs 15 residues. The CDR3 DNA sequence: TGTGCCAGCAGCTTGGCAGGGTCCCGGAGTCAGCCCCAGCATTTT. The encoded protein is CASSLAGSRSQPQHF. The whole variable domain, remainder taken from reference TRBV5-6 and TRBJ1-5, is DAGVTQSPTHLIKTRGQQVTLRCSPKSGHDTVSWYQQALGQGPQFIFQYYEEEERQRGNFPDRFSGHQFPNYSSELNVNALLLGDSALYLCASSLAGSRSQPQHFGDGTRLSIL.

The genes are TRBV2 and TRBJ2-1, with D maybe TRBD2 (6 bases). The CDR3 spans 15 residues. V shed 8 bases and J shed 4 bases, with 18 bases lying between them. Germline loops: CDR1 SNHLY, CDR2 FYNNEI. The CDR3 DNA follows: TGTGCCAGCCGACGGCCGGGGGAAGCTTACAATGAGCAGTTCTTC. Residues: CASRRPGEAYNEQFF.

This clonotype was observed a handful of times. The rearrangement joins TRBV12-3 or TRBV12-4 to TRBJ2-1; TRBD2 aligns across 10 bases. The length of the CDR3 is 14 residues. V dropped 10 bases and J dropped 7; count of bases not matched to a gene: 10. The CDR3: CANQLAGFVNEQFF. The CDR3, as DNA: TGTGCCAACCAACTAGCGGGGTTTGTGAATGAGCAGTTCTTC.

J is TRBJ2-1 and V is TRBV20-1; D unresolved. Germline V gives CDR1 DFQATT, CDR2 SNEGSKA (reference sequence). V was pared by 3 bases and J by 4 bases, with 19 bases between. The CDR3 length is 16 residues. The CDR3 protein is CSASWGWGQGYNEQFF. As DNA, the CDR3 is TGCAGTGCTAGTTGGGGATGGGGTCAAGGTTACAATGAGCAGTTCTTC.

The chain has TRBV7-4 and TRBJ1-1, with D unclear. CDR3 length equals 13 residues. V dropped 5 bases and J dropped 4 bases, with 11 bases sitting between them. The germline CDR1 and CDR2 sequences are SGHVT and SQSDAQ. CDR3 protein: CASSRQPGTEAFF. In nucleotides, the CDR3 is TGTGCCAGCAGCCGCCAGCCGGGCACTGAAGCTTTCTTT. The complete variable domain, with remaining parts taken from reference TRBV7-4 and TRBJ1-1, reads GAGVSQSPRYKVAKRGRDVALRCDSISGHVTLYWYRQTLGQGSEVLTYSQSDAQRDKSGRPSGRFSAERPERSVSTLKIQRTEQGDSAVYLCASSRQPGTEAFFGQGTRLTVV.

This CDR3 is CASSKLDYEAFF. The CDR3 DNA reads as TGTGCCAGTAGTAAACTGGACTATGAAGCTTTCTTT. This chain links TRBV19 with TRBJ1-1; no firm D call. The CDR3 runs 12 residues. Trimming took 4 bases from V and 7 from J, leaving 10 bases between them. Germline values: CDR1 LNHDA, CDR2 SQIVND (reference sequence). Supplemented by reference TRBV19 and TRBJ1-1, the full variable domain reads DGGITQSPKYLFRKEGQNVTLSCEQNLNHDAMYWYRQDPGQGLRLIYYSQIVNDFQKGDIAEGYSVSREKKESFPLTVTSAQKNPTAFYLCASSKLDYEAFFGQGTRLTVV.

The chain is built from TRBV5-5 and TRBJ1-4; a weak D match, TRBD1 (5 bases). There are 15 residues in the CDR3. The V gene's germline CDR1 is SGHKS and CDR2 YYEKEE (reference sequence). Trimming took off 1 base at V and 1 base at J, with 8 bases between the two ends. The CDR3 DNA sequence: TGTGCCAGCAGCTTGAGAACAGGAACTAATGAAAAACTGTTTTTT. It translates to CASSLRTGTNEKLFF.

The genes are TRBV28 and TRBJ1-2; 7 positions match TRBD1. CDR3 length: 14 residues. V gave up 2 bases and J gave up 6 bases; unmatched junction bases: 6. Germline CDR1 reads MDHEN; CDR2 reads SYDVKM. In nucleotides, the CDR3 is TGTGCCAGCAGTTTAGACAGGGCAGACCATGGCTACACCTTC. Protein product: CASSLDRADHGYTF.

The chain employs TRBV27 and TRBJ1-5; D gene uncertain. V shed 4 bases and J shed 3 bases, with 13 bases lying between them. Germline CDR1 is MNHEY and CDR2 is SMNVEV (reference sequence). The CDR3 loop spans 15 amino acids. The CDR3 DNA sequence: TGTGCCAGCAGTTCGAGACCAGACACCAATCAGCCCCAGCATTTT. Amino acids: CASSSRPDTNQPQHF.

This clonotype was seen ten or more times. The rearrangement uses TRBV7-9 and TRBJ2-4, with TRBD1 identical over 11 bases. After removal of 5 bases from V and 0 bases from J, the junction contained 3 bases not matched to a gene. There are 16 residues in the CDR3. Germline V gene sequence: CDR1 SEHNR, CDR2 FQNEAQ (reference sequence). The CDR3 coding sequence is TGTGCCAGCAGCGGGACAGGGGGTAGAGCCAAAAACATTCAGTACTTC. This translates into CASSGTGGRAKNIQYF.

The genes are TRBV12-5 and TRBJ2-1, with 9 bases identical to TRBD2. V gave up 0 bases and J gave up 0 bases; unmatched junction bases: 12. In germline, CDR1 is LGHNT, CDR2 FRNRAP. The CDR3 contains 20 residues. In DNA form, the CDR3 reads TGTGCTAGTGGTTTGGTAACCGGCGGGGGGGGCCGGAGCTCCTACAATGAGCAGTTCTTC. Its protein product is CASGLVTGGGGRSSYNEQFF.